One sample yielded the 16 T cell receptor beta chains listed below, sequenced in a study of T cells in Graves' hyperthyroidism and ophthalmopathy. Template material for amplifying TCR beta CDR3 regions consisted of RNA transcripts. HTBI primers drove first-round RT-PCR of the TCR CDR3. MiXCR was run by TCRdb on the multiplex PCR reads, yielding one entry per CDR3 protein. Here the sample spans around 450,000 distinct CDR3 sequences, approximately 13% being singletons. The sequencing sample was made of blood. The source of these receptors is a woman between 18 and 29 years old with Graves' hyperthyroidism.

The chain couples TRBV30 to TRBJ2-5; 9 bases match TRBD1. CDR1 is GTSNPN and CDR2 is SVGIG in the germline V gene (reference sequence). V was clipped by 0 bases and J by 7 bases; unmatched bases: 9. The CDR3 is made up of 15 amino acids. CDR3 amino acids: CAWSVIQGAGGTQYF. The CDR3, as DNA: TGTGCCTGGAGTGTCATACAGGGGGCGGGTGGGACCCAGTACTTC.

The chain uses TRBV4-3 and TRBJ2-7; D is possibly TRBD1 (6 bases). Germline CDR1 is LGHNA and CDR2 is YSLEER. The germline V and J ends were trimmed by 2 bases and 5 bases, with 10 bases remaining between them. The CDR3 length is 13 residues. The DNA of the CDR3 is TGCGCCAGCAGCCAAACAGGGTCCCACGAGCAGTACTTC. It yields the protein CASSQTGSHEQYF.

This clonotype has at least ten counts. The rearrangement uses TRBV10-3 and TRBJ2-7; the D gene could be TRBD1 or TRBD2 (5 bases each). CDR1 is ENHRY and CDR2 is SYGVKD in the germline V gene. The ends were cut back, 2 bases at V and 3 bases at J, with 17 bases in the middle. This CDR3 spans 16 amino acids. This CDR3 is CAISETGTKPNYEQYF. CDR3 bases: TGTGCCATCAGTGAGACTGGGACGAAACCTAACTACGAGCAGTACTTC.

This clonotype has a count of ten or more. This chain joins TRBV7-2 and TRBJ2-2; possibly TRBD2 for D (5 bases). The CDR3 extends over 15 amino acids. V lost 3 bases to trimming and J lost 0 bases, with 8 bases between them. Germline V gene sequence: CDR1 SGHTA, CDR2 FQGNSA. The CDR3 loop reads CASSFGLPNTGELFF. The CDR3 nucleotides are TGTGCCAGCAGCTTTGGACTCCCGAACACCGGGGAGCTGTTTTTT.

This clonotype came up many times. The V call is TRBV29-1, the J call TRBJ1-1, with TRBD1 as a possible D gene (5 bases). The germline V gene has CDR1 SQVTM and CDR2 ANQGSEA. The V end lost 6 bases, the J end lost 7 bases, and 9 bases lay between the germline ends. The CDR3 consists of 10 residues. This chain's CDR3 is CSVGTLEAFF. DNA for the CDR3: TGCAGCGTCGGGACCCTTGAAGCTTTCTTT.

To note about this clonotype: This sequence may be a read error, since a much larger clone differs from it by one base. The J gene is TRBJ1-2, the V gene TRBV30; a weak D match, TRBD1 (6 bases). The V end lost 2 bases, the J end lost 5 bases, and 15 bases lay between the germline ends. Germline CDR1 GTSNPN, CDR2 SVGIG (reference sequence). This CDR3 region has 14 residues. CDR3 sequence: CAWSLAGVGYGYTF. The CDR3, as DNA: TGTGCCTGGAGTCTGGCAGGGGTAGGATATGGCTACACCTTC.

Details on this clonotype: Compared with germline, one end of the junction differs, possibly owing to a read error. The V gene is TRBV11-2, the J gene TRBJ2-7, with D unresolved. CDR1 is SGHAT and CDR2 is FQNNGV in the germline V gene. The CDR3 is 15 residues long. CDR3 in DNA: TGCGCCAGCAGCCAAGGACCAGCCGGGTTCTACGAGCAGTACTTC. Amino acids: CASSQGPAGFYEQYF.

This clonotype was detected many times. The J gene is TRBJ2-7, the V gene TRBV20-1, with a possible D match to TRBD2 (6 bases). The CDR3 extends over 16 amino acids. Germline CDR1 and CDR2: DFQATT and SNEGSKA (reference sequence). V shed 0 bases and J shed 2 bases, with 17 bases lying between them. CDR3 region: CSARDLDGGIAYEQYF. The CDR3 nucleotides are TGCAGTGCTAGAGATCTTGACGGCGGGATCGCCTACGAGCAGTACTTC.

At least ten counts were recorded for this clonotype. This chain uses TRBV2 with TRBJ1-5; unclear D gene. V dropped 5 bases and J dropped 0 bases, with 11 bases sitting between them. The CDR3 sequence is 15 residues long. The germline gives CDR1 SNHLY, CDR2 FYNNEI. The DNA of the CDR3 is TGTGCCAGCAGTCCGAGTGTCGATAGCAATCAGCCCCAGCATTTT. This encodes CASSPSVDSNQPQHF.

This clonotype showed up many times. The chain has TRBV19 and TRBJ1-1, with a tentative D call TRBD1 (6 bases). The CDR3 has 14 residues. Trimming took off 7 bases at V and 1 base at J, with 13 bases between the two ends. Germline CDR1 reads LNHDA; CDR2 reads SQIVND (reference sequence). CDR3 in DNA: TGTGCCAGTACCTTAGGGGGGAGGAACACTGAAGCTTTCTTT. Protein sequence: CASTLGGRNTEAFF.

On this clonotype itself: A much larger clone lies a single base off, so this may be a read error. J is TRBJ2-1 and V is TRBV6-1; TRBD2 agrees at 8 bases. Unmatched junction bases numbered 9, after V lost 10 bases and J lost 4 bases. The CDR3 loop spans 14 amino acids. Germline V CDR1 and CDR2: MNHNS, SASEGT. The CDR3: CATIGRGAYNEQFF. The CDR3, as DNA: TGTGCCACCATCGGGCGGGGGGCTTACAATGAGCAGTTCTTC.

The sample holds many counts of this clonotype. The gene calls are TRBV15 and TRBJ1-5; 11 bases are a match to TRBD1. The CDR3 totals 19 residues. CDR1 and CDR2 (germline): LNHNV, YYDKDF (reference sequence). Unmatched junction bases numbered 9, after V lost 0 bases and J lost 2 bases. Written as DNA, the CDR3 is TGTGCCACCAGCAGAGATGGGACAGGGGGAGGTGGGGGCAATCAGCCCCAGCATTTT. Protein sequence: CATSRDGTGGGGGNQPQHF.

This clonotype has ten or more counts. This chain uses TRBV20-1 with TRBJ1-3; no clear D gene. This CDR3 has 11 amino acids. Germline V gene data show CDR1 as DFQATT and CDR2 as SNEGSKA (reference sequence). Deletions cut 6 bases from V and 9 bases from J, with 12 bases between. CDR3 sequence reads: CSATYGATIYF. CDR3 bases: TGCAGTGCCACCTACGGTGCCACCATATATTTT.

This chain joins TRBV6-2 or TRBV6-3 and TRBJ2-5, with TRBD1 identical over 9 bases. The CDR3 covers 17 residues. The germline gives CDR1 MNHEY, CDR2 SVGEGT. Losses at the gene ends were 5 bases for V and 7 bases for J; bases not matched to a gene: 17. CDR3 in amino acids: CASSQGPTGGRPRTQYF. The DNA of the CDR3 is TGTGCCAGCAGTCAGGGGCCGACAGGGGGACGGCCTAGGACCCAGTACTTC.

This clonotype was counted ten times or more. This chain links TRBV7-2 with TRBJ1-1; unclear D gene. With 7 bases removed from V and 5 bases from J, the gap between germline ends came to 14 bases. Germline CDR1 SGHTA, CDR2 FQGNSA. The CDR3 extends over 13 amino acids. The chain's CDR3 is CASNSGVETEAFF. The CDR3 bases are TGTGCCAGCAACTCCGGAGTAGAGACTGAAGCTTTCTTT. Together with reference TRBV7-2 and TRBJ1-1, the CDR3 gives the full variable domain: GAGVSQSPSNKVTEKGKDVELRCDPISGHTALYWYRQSLGQGLEFLIYFQGNSAPDKSGLPSDRFSAERTGGSVSTLTIQRTQQEDSAVYLCASNSGVETEAFFGQGTRLTVV.

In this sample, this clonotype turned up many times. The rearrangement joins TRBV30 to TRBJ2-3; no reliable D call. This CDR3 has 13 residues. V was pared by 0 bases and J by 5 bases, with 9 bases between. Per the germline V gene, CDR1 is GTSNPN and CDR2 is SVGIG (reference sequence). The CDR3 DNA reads TGTGCCTGGAGTGTAGTAACGTTAGATACGCAGTATTTT. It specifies CAWSVVTLDTQYF.